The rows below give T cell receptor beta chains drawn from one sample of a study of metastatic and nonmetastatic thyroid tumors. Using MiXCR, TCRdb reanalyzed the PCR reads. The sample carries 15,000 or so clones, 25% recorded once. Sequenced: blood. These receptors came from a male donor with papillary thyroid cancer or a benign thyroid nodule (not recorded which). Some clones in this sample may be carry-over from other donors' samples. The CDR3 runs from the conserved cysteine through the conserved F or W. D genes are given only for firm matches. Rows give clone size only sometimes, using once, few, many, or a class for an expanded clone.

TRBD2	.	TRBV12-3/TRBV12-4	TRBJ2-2	TGTGCCAGCAGTTTCTTCGGGAGGGTTACCGGGGAGCTGTTTTTT	CASSFFGRVTGELFF
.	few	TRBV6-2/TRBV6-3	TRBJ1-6	TGTGCCTCCTCATTGTTCCGCTTCACCGACAGGAACAATTCACCCCTCCACTTT	CASSLFRFTDRNNSPLHF
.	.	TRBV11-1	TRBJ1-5	TGTGCCAGCAGCTTATACCCCGGGGGGCACGATCAGCCCCAGCATTTT	CASSLYPGGHDQPQHF
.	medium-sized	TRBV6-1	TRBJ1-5	TGTGCCAGCCTTTATTGGGGCACTAGCAATCAGCCCCAGCATTTT	CASLYWGTSNQPQHF
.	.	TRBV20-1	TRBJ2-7	TGCAGTGCTAGAGGGGGCCAAAGCTCCTACGAGCAGTACTTC	CSARGGQSSYEQYF
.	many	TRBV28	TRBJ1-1	TGTGCCAGCAGTTGGCGGTACACTGAAGCTTTCTTT	CASSWRYTEAFF
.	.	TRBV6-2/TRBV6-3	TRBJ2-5	TGTGCCAGCACCAAGGGGACCTCGCGGGGGACCCAGTACTTC	CASTKGTSRGTQYF
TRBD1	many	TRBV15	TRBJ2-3	TGTGCCACCAGCACCGGGGAGGGGACAGGGGGCACAGATACGCAGTATTTT	CATSTGEGTGGTDTQYF
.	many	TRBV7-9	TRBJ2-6	TGTGCCAGCATCCCCGAGGGAAGCGTGGCGACCTCTGGGGCCAACGTCCTGACTTTC	CASIPEGSVATSGANVLTF
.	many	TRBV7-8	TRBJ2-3	TGTGCCAGCAGCTCCACAGATACGCAGTATTTT	CASSSTDTQYF
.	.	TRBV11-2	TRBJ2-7	TGTGCCAGCAGCTTAGAATCAGGGTTGCTTAGCGAGCAGTACTTC	CASSLESGLLSEQYF
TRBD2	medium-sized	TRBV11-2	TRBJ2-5	TGTGCCAGCAGCTGGGGAGCGGGGCAGTCAGAGACCCAGTACTTC	CASSWGAGQSETQYF
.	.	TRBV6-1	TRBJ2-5	TGTGCCAGCCGCACAAAGAACGGAGAGACACAGTACTTC	CASRTKNGETQYF